These 31 T cell receptor beta chains were sequenced from one sample in a study of Graves' ophthalmopathy and Graves' hyperthyroidism. RNA transcripts yielded amplified TCR beta CDR3 regions. First-round RT-PCR with HTBI primers preceded a second-round multiplex PCR. TCRdb called the multiplex PCR reads again in MiXCR, with one record for every CDR3 protein. This sample carries 600,000 to 650,000 distinct CDR3 sequences, about 20% of them seen once, and the ten largest clones take roughly 7.4%. The sequenced sample was peripheral blood. Receptors originate from a woman younger than 30 with stable Graves' hyperthyroidism. Some clones in this sample may be carry-over from other donors' samples.

The gene calls are TRBV15 and TRBJ2-7; 11 bases agree with TRBD2. Germline V CDR1 and CDR2: LNHNV, YYDKDF (reference sequence). The ends lost 4 bases at V and 5 bases at J; junction bases unmatched: 10. The CDR3 length is 16 residues. CDR3 residues: CATSKFTSGGAHEQYF. CDR3 DNA: TGTGCCACCAGCAAGTTTACTAGCGGGGGAGCCCACGAGCAGTACTTC.

The V and J genes are TRBV5-4 and TRBJ1-1; the D is unclear. The V end was cut by 4 bases, the J end by 4 bases, with 17 bases between. Looked up from germline, CDR1 is SGHNT and CDR2 is YYREEE (reference sequence). The CDR3 extends over 15 amino acids. CDR3 in amino acids: CASSVDLIAGTEAFF. CDR3 in DNA: TGTGCCAGCAGCGTGGACCTCATTGCGGGCACTGAAGCTTTCTTT.

This clonotype was detected once. The rearrangement links TRBV11-2 to TRBJ1-2; D unclear. The germline CDR1 and CDR2 sequences are SGHAT and FQNNGV. Trimming pared 4 bases from V and 4 bases from J, leaving 13 bases between. The CDR3 runs to 14 residues. The CDR3 loop is CASSSVPRPYGYTF. In nucleotides, the CDR3 is TGTGCCAGCAGCTCAGTCCCAAGGCCCTATGGCTACACCTTC.

This clonotype came up many times. This chain links TRBV27 with TRBJ1-2; no clear D. Germline CDR1 MNHEY, CDR2 SMNVEV (reference sequence). This CDR3 has 14 residues. V lost 0 bases and J 2 bases, leaving 7 bases between the germline ends. The CDR3 coding sequence is TGTGCCAGCAGTTTATCCGGGATGAACTATGGCTACACCTTC. The encoded protein is CASSLSGMNYGYTF.

This clonotype occurred many times. The chain is built from TRBV6-5 and TRBJ1-3, with D unclear. Germline CDR1 is MNHEY and CDR2 is SVGAGI. CDR3 size: 12 residues. With 7 bases removed from V and 1 base from J, the gap between germline ends came to 5 bases. For the CDR3, the DNA is TGTGCCAGCACGAGATCTGGAAACACCATATATTTT. Translated: CASTRSGNTIYF.

This clonotype has a count of ten or more. CDR3 DNA: TGTGCCAGCTGGATTGGATGGGATGAAGCTTTCTTT. This encodes CASWIGWDEAFF. The chain uses TRBV12-3 or TRBV12-4 and TRBJ1-1; D uncertain. This CDR3 contains 12 residues. Trimming took off 8 bases at V and 7 bases at J, with 14 bases between the two ends.

The V gene is TRBV4-1, the J gene TRBJ1-5, with 9 bases matching TRBD1. Per germline, CDR1 MGHRA and CDR2 YSYEKL. CDR3 size: 14 residues. With V trimmed by 1 base and J by 5 bases, 0 bases remained unmatched. In DNA form, the CDR3 reads TGCGCCAGCAGCCAAGGACAGGGGGATCAGCCCCAGCATTTT. Encoded protein: CASSQGQGDQPQHF.

This clonotype was seen repeatedly, ten times or more. The germline gene is not matched at one end of the junction; a read error may be the cause. The rearrangement joins TRBV12-3 or TRBV12-4 to TRBJ2-4; possible D gene TRBD2, 6 bases. The CDR3 length is 15 residues. The CDR3 loop is CASNKGGVAKNIKYF. CDR3 nucleotides: TGTGCCAGCAACAAAGGCGGGGTTGCCAAAAACATTAAGTACTTC.

In its sample, this clonotype was seen many times. V usage is TRBV30 and J usage is TRBJ2-7; D gene unclear. Germline assignment: CDR1 GTSNPN and CDR2 SVGIG (reference sequence). Trimming removed 0 bases at V and 3 bases at J, with 9 bases between. This CDR3 is built from 13 residues. The CDR3 nucleotides are TGTGCCTGGAGTGTACCCCGCGACTACGAGCAGTACTTC. Its translation: CAWSVPRDYEQYF.

Many counts were recorded for this clonotype. The chain joins TRBV6-1 to TRBJ2-4; TRBD2 might be the D (5 bases). Trimming shortened V by 6 bases and J by 0 bases, and 12 bases separated the two germline ends. The CDR3 totals 15 residues. The germline gives CDR1 MNHNS, CDR2 SASEGT. Here the CDR3 DNA reads TGTGCCAGCAGAGAGGGTGAAATAGCCAAAAACATTCAGTACTTC. This gives the protein CASREGEIAKNIQYF.

V and J are TRBV10-3 and TRBJ1-1; 9 nucleotides agree with TRBD1. The CDR3 runs 14 residues. J gave up 2 bases and V 10 bases, and 8 bases lay outside the gene matches. From germline, CDR1 is ENHRY and CDR2 SYGVKD. The CDR3 DNA follows: TGTGCCACCGGACAGGGGACCGTTAACACTGAAGCTTTCTTT. Its protein product is CATGQGTVNTEAFF.

The table lists this clonotype with many counts. This rearrangement joins TRBV7-2 to TRBJ2-7, with 11 bases identical to TRBD1. The length of the CDR3 is 13 residues. The J segment lost 5 bases and the V segment lost 5 bases, leaving 2 bases of the junction unmatched. The germline V gene has CDR1 SGHTA and CDR2 FQGNSA. CDR3 coding DNA: TGTGCCAGCAGCCGGGACAGGGGGAACGAGCAGTACTTC. As protein: CASSRDRGNEQYF. The entire variable domain, with the rest obtained from reference TRBV7-2 and TRBJ2-7, is as follows: GAGVSQSPSNKVTEKGKDVELRCDPISGHTALYWYRQSLGQGLEFLIYFQGNSAPDKSGLPSDRFSAERTGGSVSTLTIQRTQQEDSAVYLCASSRDRGNEQYFGPGTRLTVT.

Worth noting for this clonotype: An end of the junction differs from the germline gene, which may be a read error. V is TRBV7-3 and J is TRBJ2-4; D is ambiguous. Germline assignment: CDR1 SGHTA and CDR2 FQGTGA. The CDR3 totals 13 residues. The CDR3 region is CASSLSERNIKYF. Written as DNA, the CDR3 is TGTGCCAGCAGCTTATCTGAACGGAACATTAAGTACTTC.

This chain uses TRBV12-3 or TRBV12-4 with TRBJ2-2; the match to TRBD2 covers 12 bases. The CDR3 has 17 residues. With V trimmed by 5 bases and J by 6 bases, 10 bases remained unmatched. CDR3 region: CASSPRLAGELAGELFF. The DNA for the CDR3 is TGTGCCAGCAGTCCGAGACTAGCGGGAGAGCTGGCCGGGGAGCTGTTTTTT.

This clonotype was observed at least ten times. The V call is TRBV28, the J call TRBJ2-1; D is uncertain. There are 11 residues in the CDR3. Germline CDR1 is MDHEN and CDR2 is SYDVKM. The V end was cut by 3 bases, the J end by 10 bases, with 7 bases between. CDR3 protein: CASSLATEQFF. As DNA, the CDR3 is TGTGCCAGCAGTTTGGCTACGGAGCAGTTCTTC.

The J gene is TRBJ2-5, the V gene TRBV7-9; possible D gene TRBD2, 7 bases. CDR1 SEHNR and CDR2 FQNEAQ come from the germline V gene (reference sequence). The CDR3 is 15 amino acids. With 3 bases removed from V and 5 bases from J, the gap between germline ends came to 16 bases. CDR3 loop: CASSFLAGAGETQYF. CDR3 DNA sequence: TGTGCCAGCAGCTTCTTGGCGGGGGCCGGCGAGACCCAGTACTTC.

The sample holds many counts of this clonotype. The V gene is TRBV30, the J gene TRBJ1-5; D not certain. This CDR3 is 14 amino acids long. Trimming took off 1 base at V and 7 bases at J, with 14 bases between the two ends. Germline CDR1 reads GTSNPN; CDR2 reads SVGIG (reference sequence). CDR3 sequence reads: CAWSDNWLRQPQHF. Here the CDR3 DNA reads TGTGCCTGGAGTGATAATTGGTTAAGGCAGCCCCAGCATTTT.

This clonotype was counted at least ten times. The CDR3 sequence: CASRSGQGSWHYEQYF. As DNA, the CDR3 is TGTGCCAGCAGATCGGGACAGGGGAGTTGGCACTACGAGCAGTACTTC. The chain uses TRBV6-2 or TRBV6-3 and TRBJ2-7; 10 bases are a match to TRBD1. Germline CDR1 and CDR2: MNHEY and SVGEGT. This CDR3 is built from 16 residues. Trimming cost V 6 bases and J 3 bases; bases outside gene matches: 11.

The chain is built from TRBV29-1 and TRBJ1-2; D unresolved. The CDR3 extends over 14 amino acids. V shed 1 base and J shed 4 bases, with 13 bases lying between them. Germline CDR1 reads SQVTM; CDR2 reads ANQGSEA. CDR3 in DNA: TGCAGCGTTGAAGTATGGGAAGGGAGCTATGGCTACACCTTC. Protein: CSVEVWEGSYGYTF.

This clonotype occurred many times. CDR3 protein: CSAHRDTYYEQYF. CDR3 DNA: TGCAGTGCACACCGGGACACCTACTACGAGCAGTACTTC. This chain links TRBV20-1 with TRBJ2-7; tentatively, D is TRBD1 (6 bases). This CDR3 is 13 amino acids long. From germline, CDR1 is DFQATT and CDR2 SNEGSKA (reference sequence). With 6 bases removed from V and 3 bases from J, the gap between germline ends came to 15 bases.

This clonotype was observed many times. V and J are TRBV15 and TRBJ2-7, with 7 nucleotides matching TRBD1. The CDR3 consists of 13 residues. Trimming took 5 bases from V and 1 from J; bases not matched to a gene: 2. Per germline, CDR1 LNHNV and CDR2 YYDKDF (reference sequence). Here the CDR3 reads CATSGDSSYEQYF. The CDR3 nucleotides read TGTGCCACCAGCGGGGACAGTTCCTACGAGCAGTACTTC. Complete variable domain (other parts from reference TRBV15 and TRBJ2-7): DAMVIQNPRYQVTQFGKPVTLSCSQTLNHNVMYWYQQKSSQAPKLLFHYYDKDFNNEADTPDNFQSRRPNTSFCFLDIRSPGLGDTAMYLCATSGDSSYEQYFGPGTRLTVT.

This chain joins TRBV27 and TRBJ2-7, with TRBD1 as a possible D gene (5 bases). Germline assignment: CDR1 MNHEY and CDR2 SMNVEV (reference sequence). The CDR3 contains 14 residues. V was trimmed by 5 bases and J by 5 bases, leaving 16 bases between them. Here the CDR3 reads CASSQRQGEDEQYF. In DNA form, the CDR3 reads TGTGCCAGCAGTCAAAGGCAGGGTGAGGACGAGCAGTACTTC.

This clonotype has just a few counts. V and J are TRBV28 and TRBJ2-7, with 9 positions matching TRBD1. Trimming removed 0 bases from V and 3 bases from J; junction bases left unmatched: 6. Germline CDR1 MDHEN, CDR2 SYDVKM. This CDR3 has 16 amino acids. The CDR3 loop reads CASSLWWETGGYEQYF. In DNA form, the CDR3 reads TGTGCCAGCAGTTTATGGTGGGAGACAGGGGGCTACGAGCAGTACTTC.

This chain connects TRBV7-9 to TRBJ2-7, with D perhaps TRBD1 or TRBD2 (6 bases each). The CDR3 loop spans 12 amino acids. Germline values: CDR1 SEHNR, CDR2 FQNEAQ (reference sequence). The ends were cut back, 8 bases at V and 6 bases at J, with 14 bases in the middle. The CDR3: CASPGAVGEQYF. The CDR3, as DNA: TGTGCCAGCCCGGGGGCGGTCGGCGAGCAGTACTTC.

As for this clonotype: A single base separates this from a much larger clone, so it may be a read error. The gene calls are TRBV11-1 and TRBJ2-7; possibly TRBD1 for D (5 bases). Germline V gene data show CDR1 as SGHAT and CDR2 as FQDESV (reference sequence). This CDR3 has 16 residues. Trimming took off 1 base at V and 5 bases at J, with 18 bases between the two ends. The CDR3 is CASSLEGQGLIHEQYF. Here the CDR3 DNA reads TGTGCCAGCAGCTTAGAAGGGCAGGGTTTGATCCACGAGCAGTACTTC.

This clonotype was found many times. This sequence joins TRBV15 and TRBJ2-7, with a weak D call TRBD2 (6 bases). Germline CDR1 and CDR2: LNHNV and YYDKDF (reference sequence). CDR3 length equals 14 residues. The V end lost 0 bases, the J end lost 6 bases, and 12 bases lay between the germline ends. The CDR3 coding sequence is TGTGCCACCAGCAGAGAACCGAGGAGGGCCGAGCAGTACTTC. Amino acids: CATSREPRRAEQYF.

This clonotype was seen at least ten times. Here the CDR3 reads CASSYSSQGTYEQYF. DNA for the CDR3: TGTGCCAGCAGTTACTCGAGTCAGGGAACCTACGAGCAGTACTTC. The genes are TRBV6-5 and TRBJ2-7; possibly TRBD1 for D (5 bases). V dropped 0 bases and J dropped 2 bases, with 11 bases sitting between them. The CDR3 has 15 residues. CDR1 is MNHEY and CDR2 is SVGAGI in the germline V gene.

This clonotype has more than one count but fewer than ten. V gene TRBV30 combines with J gene TRBJ1-1, with 8 bases that match TRBD1. The CDR3 is made up of 13 amino acids. The germline V gene has CDR1 GTSNPN and CDR2 SVGIG (reference sequence). J lost 7 bases, V lost 3 bases, and 7 bases had no gene match. The CDR3 spells CAWSGRQGSEAFF. CDR3 nucleotide sequence: TGTGCCTGGAGCGGCCGACAGGGGAGTGAAGCTTTCTTT.

This clonotype was recorded many times. The rearrangement joins TRBV12-3 or TRBV12-4 to TRBJ1-6; D possibly corresponds to TRBD1 (6 bases). The germline V and J ends were trimmed by 3 bases and 5 bases, with 8 bases remaining between them. The CDR3 runs 14 residues. The CDR3 region has the DNA TGTGCCAGCAGTTTTGGACAGCATAATTCACCCCTCCACTTT. This translates into CASSFGQHNSPLHF.

This clonotype has at least ten counts. The rearrangement joins TRBV4-1 to TRBJ1-5; 7 bases are a match to TRBD1. The CDR3 has 15 residues. The V segment lost 7 bases and the J segment 1 base; nucleotides outside the gene matches: 7. Germline CDR1 and CDR2: MGHRA and YSYEKL. CDR3 loop: CASNEGATSNQPQHF. The CDR3 nucleotides are TGCGCCAGCAACGAGGGGGCGACGAGCAATCAGCCCCAGCATTTT.

This clonotype was picked up many times. The V call is TRBV12-3 or TRBV12-4, the J call TRBJ2-5; TRBD1 matches 8 bases. The CDR3 covers 13 residues. Germline trimming cut 8 bases from V and 6 bases from J; bases unmatched to any gene: 8. The CDR3 DNA is TGTGCCAGCGGGTACAGGGGGGAGAAGACCCAGTACTTC. It is translated as CASGYRGEKTQYF.